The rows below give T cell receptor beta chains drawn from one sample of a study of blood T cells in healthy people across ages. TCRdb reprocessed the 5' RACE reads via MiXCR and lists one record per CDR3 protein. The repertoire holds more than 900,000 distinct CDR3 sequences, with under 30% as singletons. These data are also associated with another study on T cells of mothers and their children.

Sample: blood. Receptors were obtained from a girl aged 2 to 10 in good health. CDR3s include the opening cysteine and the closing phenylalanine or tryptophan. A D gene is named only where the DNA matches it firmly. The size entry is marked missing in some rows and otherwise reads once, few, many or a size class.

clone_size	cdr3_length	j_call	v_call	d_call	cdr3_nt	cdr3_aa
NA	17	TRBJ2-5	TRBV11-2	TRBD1	TGTGCCAGCAGCTTTAAAACTGGCCGGGACAGCGAAGAGACCCAGTACTTC	CASSFKTGRDSEETQYF
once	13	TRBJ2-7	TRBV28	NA	TGTGCCAGCAGTTTTCACAGCTCCTACGAGCAGTACTTC	CASSFHSSYEQYF
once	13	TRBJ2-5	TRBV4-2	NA	TGTGCCAGCAGCCAAGGACTAACGTTAACCCAGTACTTC	CASSQGLTLTQYF
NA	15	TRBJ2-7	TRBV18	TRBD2	TGTGCCAGCTCCCACTCGACTAGCGGGAGACACGAGCAGTACTTC	CASSHSTSGRHEQYF
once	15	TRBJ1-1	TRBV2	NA	TGTGCCGGCAGTGAACTCGTTGGGGTGAACACTGAAGCTTTCTTT	CAGSELVGVNTEAFF
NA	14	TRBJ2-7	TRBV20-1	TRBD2	TGCAGTTTGGCCGGGGGAGGGAGGGCGTCCGAGCAGTACTTC	CSLAGGGRASEQYF
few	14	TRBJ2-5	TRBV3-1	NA	TGTGCCAGCAGCCCCGCGGGGGCTCTGGAGACCCAGTACTTC	CASSPAGALETQYF
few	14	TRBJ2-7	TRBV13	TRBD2	TGTGCCACCTCTTTTAGCGGGGGGCCCTACGAGCAGTACTTC	CATSFSGGPYEQYF
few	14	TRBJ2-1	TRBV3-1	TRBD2	TGTGCCAGCACCCCCCCGGGAGGGTACGTTGAGCAGTTCTTC	CASTPPGGYVEQFF
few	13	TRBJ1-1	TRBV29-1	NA	TGCAGCGTTGTCCGGATCATGAACACTGAAGCTTTCTTT	CSVVRIMNTEAFF
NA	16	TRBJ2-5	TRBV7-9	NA	TGTGCCAGCAGTTACATCGGACAGCAAAGGGGGGAGACCCAGTACTTC	CASSYIGQQRGETQYF
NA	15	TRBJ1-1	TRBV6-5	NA	TGTGCCAGCAGTTACGAGGCAGGGGCAAACACTGAAGCTTTCTTT	CASSYEAGANTEAFF
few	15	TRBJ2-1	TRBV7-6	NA	TGTGCCAGCAGCTTGCGAGCCACCGGGACTGGAGAGCAGTTCTTC	CASSLRATGTGEQFF
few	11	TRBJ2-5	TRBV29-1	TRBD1	TGCAGCGGAGGGACAGTTGAGACCCAGTACTTC	CSGGTVETQYF
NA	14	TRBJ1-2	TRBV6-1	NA	TGTGCCAGCTCGCGACAGGACATGGGCTATGGCTACACCTTC	CASSRQDMGYGYTF
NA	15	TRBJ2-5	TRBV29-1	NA	TGCAGCGTTGATGGGACTGGGCGGGTGAGAGAGACCCAGTACTTC	CSVDGTGRVRETQYF